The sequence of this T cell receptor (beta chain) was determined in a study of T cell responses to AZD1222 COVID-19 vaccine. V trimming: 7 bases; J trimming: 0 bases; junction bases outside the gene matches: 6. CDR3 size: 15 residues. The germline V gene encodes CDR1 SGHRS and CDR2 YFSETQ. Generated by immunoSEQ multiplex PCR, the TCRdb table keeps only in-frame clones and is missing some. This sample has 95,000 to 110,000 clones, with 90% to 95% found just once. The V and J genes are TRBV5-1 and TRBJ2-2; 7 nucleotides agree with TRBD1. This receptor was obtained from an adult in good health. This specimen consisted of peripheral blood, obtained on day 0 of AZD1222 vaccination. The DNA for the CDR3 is TGCGCCAGCGTGGCAGGGGGAACGAACACCGGGGAGCTGTTTTTT. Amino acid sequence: CASVAGGTNTGELFF.